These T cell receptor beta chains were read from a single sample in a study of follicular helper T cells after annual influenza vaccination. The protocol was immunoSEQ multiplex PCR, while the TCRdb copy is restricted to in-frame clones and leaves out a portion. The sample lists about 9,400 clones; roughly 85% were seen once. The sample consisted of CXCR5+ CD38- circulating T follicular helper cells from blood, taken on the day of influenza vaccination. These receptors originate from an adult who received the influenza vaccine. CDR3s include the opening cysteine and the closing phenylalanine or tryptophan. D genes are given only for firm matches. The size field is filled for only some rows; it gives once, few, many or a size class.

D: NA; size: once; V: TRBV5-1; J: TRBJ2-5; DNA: TGCGCCAGCAGCTTGGCCCCCCTTGCGGGCGGGGAGACCCAGTACTTC; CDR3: CASSLAPLAGGETQYF
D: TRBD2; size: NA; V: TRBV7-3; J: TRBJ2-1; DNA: TGTGCCAGCAGCCCAAGCGGGATCAACAATGAGCAGTTCTTC; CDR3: CASSPSGINNEQFF
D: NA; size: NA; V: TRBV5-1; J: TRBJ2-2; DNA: TGCGCCAGCAGACGGGGACCTCCTGACACCGGGGAGCTGTTTTTT; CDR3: CASRRGPPDTGELFF
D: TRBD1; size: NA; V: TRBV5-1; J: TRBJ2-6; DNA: TGCGCCAGCAGCAAGGCCGGGACAGGGCTGAGTGGGGCCAACGTCCTGACTTTC; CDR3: CASSKAGTGLSGANVLTF
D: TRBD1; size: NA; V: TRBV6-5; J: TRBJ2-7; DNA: TGTGCCAGCACCAAGAGAACAGGGGGAATAGGAGAGCAGTACTTC; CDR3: CASTKRTGGIGEQYF
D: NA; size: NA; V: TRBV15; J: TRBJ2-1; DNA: TGTGCCACCAGCAATCGGCCAGGTCCAAATGAGCAGTTCTTC; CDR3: CATSNRPGPNEQFF
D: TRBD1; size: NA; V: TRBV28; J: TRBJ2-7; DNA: TGTGCCAGCAGACCCGGGACAGGGCACGAGCAGTACTTC; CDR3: CASRPGTGHEQYF
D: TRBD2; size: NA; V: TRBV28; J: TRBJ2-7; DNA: TGTGCCAGCAGTCCCTGGGGGGGGAACCACGAGCAGTACTTC; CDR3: CASSPWGGNHEQYF
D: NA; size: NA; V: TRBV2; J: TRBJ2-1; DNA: TGTGCCAGCAGTGAAGGGGTCTACAATGAGCAGTTCTTC; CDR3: CASSEGVYNEQFF
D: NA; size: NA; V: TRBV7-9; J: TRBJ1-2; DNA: TGTGCCAGCAGCTTTGGTGGCAGGGTTCGTGGCTACACCTTC; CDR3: CASSFGGRVRGYTF
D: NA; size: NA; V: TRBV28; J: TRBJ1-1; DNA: TGTGCCAGCAGTTTAATGAGACAGACATCTGAAGCTTTCTTT; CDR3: CASSLMRQTSEAFF
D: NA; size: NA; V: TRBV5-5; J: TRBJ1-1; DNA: TGTGCCAGCAGCCGGGAACCAAACACTGAAGCTTTCTTT; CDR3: CASSREPNTEAFF
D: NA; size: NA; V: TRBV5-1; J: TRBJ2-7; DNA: TGCGCCAGCAGCTTGGTTTACGGGGGCAGTACCTACGAGCAGTACTTC; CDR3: CASSLVYGGSTYEQYF
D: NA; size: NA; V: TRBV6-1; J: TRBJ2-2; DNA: TGTGCCAGCAGTGAAATAGGGCGACTCCTCAAGAACACCGGGGAGCTGTTTTTT; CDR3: CASSEIGRLLKNTGELFF
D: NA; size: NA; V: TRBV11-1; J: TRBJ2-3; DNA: TGTGCCAGCAGCGTAACAGATACGCAGTATTTT; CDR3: CASSVTDTQYF
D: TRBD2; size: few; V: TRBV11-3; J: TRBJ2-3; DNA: TGTGCCAGCAGCTTGGGGACGGGAGGCACGCAGTATTTT; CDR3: CASSLGTGGTQYF
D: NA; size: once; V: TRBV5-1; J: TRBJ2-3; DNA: TGCGCCAGCAGCCTAACCACAGATACGCAGTATTTT; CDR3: CASSLTTDTQYF
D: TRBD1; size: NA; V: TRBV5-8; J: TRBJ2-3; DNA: TGTGCCAGCAGCGCAGGATCCGGGACAGGAAGCACAGATACGCAGTATTTT; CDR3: CASSAGSGTGSTDTQYF
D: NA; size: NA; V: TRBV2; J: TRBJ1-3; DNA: TGTGCCAGCAGCGATACAGGAAAGGGAAACACCATATATTTT; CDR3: CASSDTGKGNTIYF
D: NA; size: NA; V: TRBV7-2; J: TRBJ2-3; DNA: TGTGCCAGCAGCTTAGTTGGCGATACGCAGTATTTT; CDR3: CASSLVGDTQYF
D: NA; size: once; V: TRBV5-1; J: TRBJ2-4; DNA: TGCGCCAGCAGCTTCGGCGGGGACAAAAACATTCAGTACTTC; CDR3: CASSFGGDKNIQYF
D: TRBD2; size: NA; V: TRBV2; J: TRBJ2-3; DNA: TGTGCCAGCAGTGCGTGGACTAGCGGGGACCGCACAGATACGCAGTATTTT; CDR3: CASSAWTSGDRTDTQYF
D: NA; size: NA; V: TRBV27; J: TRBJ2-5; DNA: TGTGCCAGCAGGAAGGATAGCATGGGGGGCCAAGAGACCCAGTACTTC; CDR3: CASRKDSMGGQETQYF
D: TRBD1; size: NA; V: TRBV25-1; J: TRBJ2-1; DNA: TGTGCCAGCAGGAGGACAGGGTCGGATGAGCAGTTCTTC; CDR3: CASRRTGSDEQFF
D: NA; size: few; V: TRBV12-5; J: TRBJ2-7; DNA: TGTGCTAGTCAGGGAGACAGCTCCTACGAGCAGTACTTC; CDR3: CASQGDSSYEQYF
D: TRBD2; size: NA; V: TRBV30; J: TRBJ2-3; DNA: TGTGCCGGTCCACCGGAGGCGGGAGGGGAGAGTAGCACAGATACGCAGTATTTT; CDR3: CAGPPEAGGESSTDTQYF
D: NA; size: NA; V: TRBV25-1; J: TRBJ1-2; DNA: TGTGCCAGCAGGAGCATGACTAACTATGGCTACACCTTC; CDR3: CASRSMTNYGYTF
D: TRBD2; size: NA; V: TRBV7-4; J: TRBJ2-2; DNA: TGTGCCACCCCCGGGGAGCGGGAGAGGGGCGGGGAGCTGTTTTTT; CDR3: CATPGERERGGELFF
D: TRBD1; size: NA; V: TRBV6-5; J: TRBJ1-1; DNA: TGTGCCAGTCGCGGACAGGGGATAACTGAAGCTTTCTTT; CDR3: CASRGQGITEAFF
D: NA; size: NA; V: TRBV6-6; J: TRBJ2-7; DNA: TGTGCCAGCAGCTACTTCTCAGGGACCTACGAGCAGTACTTC; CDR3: CASSYFSGTYEQYF
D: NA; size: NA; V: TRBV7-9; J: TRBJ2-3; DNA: TGTGCCAGCAGCTTAGCCCTTTCAGGGTCTGGCACAGATACGCAGTATTTT; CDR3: CASSLALSGSGTDTQYF
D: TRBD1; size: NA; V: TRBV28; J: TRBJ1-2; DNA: TGTGTTTCCGCTACGGGACAGGGGGTTGGCTACACCTTC; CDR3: CVSATGQGVGYTF
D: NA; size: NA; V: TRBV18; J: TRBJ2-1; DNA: TGTGCCAGCTCACCACCTACGGGGAACAATGAGCAGTTCTTC; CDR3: CASSPPTGNNEQFF
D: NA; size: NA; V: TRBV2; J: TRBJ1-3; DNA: TGTGCCAGCTCCCGCACAGGACCAAACACCATATATTTT; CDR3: CASSRTGPNTIYF
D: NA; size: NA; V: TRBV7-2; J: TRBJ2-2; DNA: TGTGCCAGCAGCTTATGGGCGAACACCGGGGAGCTGTTTTTT; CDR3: CASSLWANTGELFF
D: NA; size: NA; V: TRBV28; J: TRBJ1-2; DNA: TGTGCCAGCAGTCCCATTAAGGTTGGCTACACCTTC; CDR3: CASSPIKVGYTF
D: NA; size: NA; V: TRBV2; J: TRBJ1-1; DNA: TGTGCCAGCAGTCCTACGTCAGACCAAGCTTTCTTT; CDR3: CASSPTSDQAFF
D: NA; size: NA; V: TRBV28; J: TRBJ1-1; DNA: TGTGCCAGCAGTCCAGCGGACAGTTTGAACACTGAAGCTTTCTTT; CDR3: CASSPADSLNTEAFF
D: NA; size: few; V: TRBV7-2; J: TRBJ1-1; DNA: TGTGCCAGCAGCCGTGCGGGGAACACTGAAGCTTTCTTT; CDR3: CASSRAGNTEAFF
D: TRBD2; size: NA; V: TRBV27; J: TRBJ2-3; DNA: TGTGCCAGCAGAAGACTAGCGGGAGGCACAGATACGCAGTATTTT; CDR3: CASRRLAGGTDTQYF
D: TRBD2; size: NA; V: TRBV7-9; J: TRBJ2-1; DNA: TGTGCCAGCAGCTTCGGGACTAGCCCCCGCAATGAGCAGTTCTTC; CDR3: CASSFGTSPRNEQFF
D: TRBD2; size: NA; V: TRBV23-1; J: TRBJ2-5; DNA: TGCGCCAGCAGTCGCACGGTGCGGGGGAGGCAAGAGACCCAGTACTTC; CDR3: CASSRTVRGRQETQYF
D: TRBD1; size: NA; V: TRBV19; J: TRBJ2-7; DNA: TGTGCCAGTAGTAGGGACAGCAGCTCCTACGAGCAGTACTTC; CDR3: CASSRDSSSYEQYF
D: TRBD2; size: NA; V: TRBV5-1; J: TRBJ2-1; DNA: TGCGCCAGCAGCTCAGGAGCGGGAGGGCCCCTCAATGAGCAGTTCTTC; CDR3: CASSSGAGGPLNEQFF
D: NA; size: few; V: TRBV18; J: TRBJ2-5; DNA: TGTGCCAGCTCACCACTGATCCGTGGGGAGACCCAGTACTTC; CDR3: CASSPLIRGETQYF